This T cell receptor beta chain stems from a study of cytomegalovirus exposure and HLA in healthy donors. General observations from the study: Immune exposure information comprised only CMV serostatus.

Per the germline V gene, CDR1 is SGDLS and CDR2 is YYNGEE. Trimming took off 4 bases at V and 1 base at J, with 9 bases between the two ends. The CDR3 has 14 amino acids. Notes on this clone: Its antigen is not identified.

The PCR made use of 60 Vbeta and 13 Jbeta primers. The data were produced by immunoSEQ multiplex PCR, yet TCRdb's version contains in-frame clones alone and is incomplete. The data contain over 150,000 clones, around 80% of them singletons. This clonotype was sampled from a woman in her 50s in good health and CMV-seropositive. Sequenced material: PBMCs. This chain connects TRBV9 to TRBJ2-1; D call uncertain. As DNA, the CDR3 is TGTGCCAGCAGCTCTCTTGAGTCCTACAATGAGCAGTTCTTC. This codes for CASSSLESYNEQFF. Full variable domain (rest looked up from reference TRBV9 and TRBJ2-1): DSGVTQTPKHLITATGQRVTLRCSPRSGDLSVYWYQQSLDQGLQFLIQYYNGEERAKGNILERFSAQQFPDLHSELNLSSLELGDSALYFCASSSLESYNEQFFGPGTRLTVL.